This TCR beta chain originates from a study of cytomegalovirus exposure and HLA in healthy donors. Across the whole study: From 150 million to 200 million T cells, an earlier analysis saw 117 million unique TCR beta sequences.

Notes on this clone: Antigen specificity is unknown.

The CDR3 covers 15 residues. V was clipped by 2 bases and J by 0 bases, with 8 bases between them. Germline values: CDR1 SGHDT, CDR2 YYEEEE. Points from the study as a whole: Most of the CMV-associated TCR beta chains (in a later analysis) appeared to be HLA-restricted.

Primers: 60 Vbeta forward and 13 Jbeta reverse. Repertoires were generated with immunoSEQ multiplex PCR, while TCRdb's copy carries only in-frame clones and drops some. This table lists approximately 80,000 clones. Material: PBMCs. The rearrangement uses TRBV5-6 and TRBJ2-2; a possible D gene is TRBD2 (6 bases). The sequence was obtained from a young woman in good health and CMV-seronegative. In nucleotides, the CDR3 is TGTGCCAGCAGCTTTCGGGGGACGAACACCGGGGAGCTGTTTTTT. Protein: CASSFRGTNTGELFF.